This T cell receptor (beta chain) was recorded in a study of shared clonotypes between healthy human individuals. At the level of the study: With ages of 18 to 49, the donors were a couple of women and three men.

Method: immunoSEQ multiplex PCR; TCRdb's copy keeps in-frame clones and lacks some. The sample has 2 million to 2.5 million clones; over 90% are singletons. Trimming took off 6 bases at V and 2 bases at J, with 11 bases between the two ends. From germline, CDR1 is KGHSH and CDR2 LQKENI. The CDR3 is 13 residues long. Concerning this clone: The antigen remains unidentified.

Study-wide points: Non-shared clonotypes had lower generation probabilities than those shared by all four donors. Collection of samples was limited to blood; tissue repertoires likely differ.

The sequence was collected from a man aged 18 to 35 in good health. Some clones in this sample may be carry-over from other donors' samples. Specimen: naive CD4+ T cells from PBMCs. Subset here: CD45RA+ positively selected. V is TRBV18 and J is TRBJ2-7, with D unresolved. The CDR3 coding sequence is TGTGCCAGCTCGCAAGGTAACCCCTACGAGCAGTACTTC. As protein: CASSQGNPYEQYF.